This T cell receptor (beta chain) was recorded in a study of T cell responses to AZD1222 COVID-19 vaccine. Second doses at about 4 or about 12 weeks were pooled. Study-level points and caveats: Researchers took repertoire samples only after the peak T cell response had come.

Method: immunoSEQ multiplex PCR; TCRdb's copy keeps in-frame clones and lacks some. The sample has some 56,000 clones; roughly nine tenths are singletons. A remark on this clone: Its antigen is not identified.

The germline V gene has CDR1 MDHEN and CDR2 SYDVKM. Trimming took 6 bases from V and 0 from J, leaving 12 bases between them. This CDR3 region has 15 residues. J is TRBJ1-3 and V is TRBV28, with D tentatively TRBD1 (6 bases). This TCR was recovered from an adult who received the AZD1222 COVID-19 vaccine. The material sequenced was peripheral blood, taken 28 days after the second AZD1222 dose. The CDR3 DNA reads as TGTGCCAGCAGGCCACAGGGAAACTCTGGAAACACCATATATTTT. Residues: CASRPQGNSGNTIYF.